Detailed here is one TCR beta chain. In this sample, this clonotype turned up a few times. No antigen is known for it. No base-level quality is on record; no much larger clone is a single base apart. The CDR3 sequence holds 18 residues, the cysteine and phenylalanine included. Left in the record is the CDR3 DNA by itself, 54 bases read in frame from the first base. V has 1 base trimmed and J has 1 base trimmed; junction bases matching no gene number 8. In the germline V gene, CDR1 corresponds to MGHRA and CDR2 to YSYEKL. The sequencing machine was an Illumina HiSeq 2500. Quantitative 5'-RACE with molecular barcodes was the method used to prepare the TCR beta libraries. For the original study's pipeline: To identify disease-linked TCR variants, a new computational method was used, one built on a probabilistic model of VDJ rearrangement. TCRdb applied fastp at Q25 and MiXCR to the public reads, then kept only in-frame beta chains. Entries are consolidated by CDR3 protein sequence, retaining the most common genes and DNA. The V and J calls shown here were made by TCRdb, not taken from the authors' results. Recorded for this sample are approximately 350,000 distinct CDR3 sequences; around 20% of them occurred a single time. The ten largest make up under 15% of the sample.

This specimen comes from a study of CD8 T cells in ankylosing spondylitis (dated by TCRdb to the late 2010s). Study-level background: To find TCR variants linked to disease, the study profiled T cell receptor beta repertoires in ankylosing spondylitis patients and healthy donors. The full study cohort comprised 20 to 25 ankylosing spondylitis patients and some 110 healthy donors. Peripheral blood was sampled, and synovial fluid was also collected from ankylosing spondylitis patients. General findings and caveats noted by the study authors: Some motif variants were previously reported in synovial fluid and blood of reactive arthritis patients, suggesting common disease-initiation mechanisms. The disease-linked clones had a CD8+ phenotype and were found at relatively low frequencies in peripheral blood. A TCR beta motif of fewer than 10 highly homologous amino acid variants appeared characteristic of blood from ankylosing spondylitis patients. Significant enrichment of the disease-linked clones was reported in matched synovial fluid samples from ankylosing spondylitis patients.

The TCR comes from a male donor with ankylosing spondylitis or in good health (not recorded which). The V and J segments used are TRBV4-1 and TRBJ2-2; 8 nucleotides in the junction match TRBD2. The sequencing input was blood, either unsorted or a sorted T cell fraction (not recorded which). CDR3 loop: CASSQVDVGLENTGELFF. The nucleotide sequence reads TGCGCCAGCAGCCAAGTTGATGTGGGACTAGAGAACACCGGGGAGCTGTTTTTT.